The next 13 T cell receptor beta chains were all read from a single sample in a study of blood T cell repertoires in COVID-19. Sequencing used immunoSEQ multiplex PCR; TCRdb keeps in-frame clones, though not all of them. The sample shows roughly 250,000 clones, approximately 80% of them seen only once. Sample: peripheral blood. The receptors here all came from a woman of 80 years or more with acute or convalescent COVID-19.

This clone was counted between two and nine times. The chain combines TRBV7-3 with TRBJ2-7; 7 nucleotides match TRBD1. Germline V CDR1 and CDR2: SGHTA, FQGTGA. Losses at the gene ends were 5 bases for V and 2 bases for J; bases not matched to a gene: 9. CDR3 length: 15 amino acids. The CDR3 here is CASSLQPGTAYEQYF. The CDR3 DNA is TGTGCCAGCAGCCTTCAACCAGGGACAGCCTACGAGCAGTACTTC.

The chain recombines TRBV19 with TRBJ1-2; D not certain. The CDR3 spans 14 residues. In germline, CDR1 is LNHDA, CDR2 SQIVND (reference sequence). Trimming left V 1 base short and J 4 bases short, with 10 bases between. The CDR3 protein is CASSIGLEGYGYTF. The CDR3 nucleotides are TGTGCCAGTAGTATAGGGCTGGAGGGCTATGGCTACACCTTC.

The CDR3 DNA reads TGTGCCAGCTCACCTACCCACAGGGACCCCAATCAGCCCCAGCATTTT. This gives the protein CASSPTHRDPNQPQHF. The chain couples TRBV18 to TRBJ1-5, with a tentative D call TRBD1 (6 bases). The CDR3 has 16 residues. Between the trimmed V and J ends, which lost 3 bases and 3 bases, there was a span of 15 bases. Germline-derived CDR1 and CDR2 are KGHSH and LQKENI.

The DNA of the CDR3 is TGTGCCAGCAGCAAGACAGGGGGCTCCACTGAAGCTTTCTTT. Translated: CASSKTGGSTEAFF. The chain combines TRBV5-6 with TRBJ1-1; 10 nucleotides agree with TRBD1. Germline CDR1 is SGHDT and CDR2 is YYEEEE. The junction had 4 bases not matched to a gene; V was cut back by 4 bases and J by 4 bases. This CDR3 is 14 amino acids long.

This clone was seen a handful of times. The V and J genes are TRBV5-5 and TRBJ2-2, with D tentatively TRBD1 (7 bases). V lost 4 bases and J 7 bases, leaving 17 bases between the germline ends. The CDR3 sequence is 15 residues long. The germline V gene has CDR1 SGHKS and CDR2 YYEKEE (reference sequence). Here the CDR3 DNA reads TGTGCCAGCAGCCGGAGGGACAGTCCTGTCGGGGAGCTGTTTTTT. This translates into CASSRRDSPVGELFF.

This clone was detected once. The chain uses TRBV5-1 and TRBJ1-4; possibly TRBD1 for D (5 bases). The CDR3 runs to 13 residues. CDR1 SGHRS and CDR2 YFSETQ come from the germline V gene. The V end lost 5 bases, the J end lost 5 bases, and 10 bases lay between the germline ends. CDR3 DNA sequence: TGCGCCAGCAGGCGGGACGGCAATGAAAAACTGTTTTTT. Its translation is CASRRDGNEKLFF.

This chain connects TRBV7-2 to TRBJ1-5; tentative D call: TRBD1 (6 bases). Germline V gene sequence: CDR1 SGHTA, CDR2 FQGNSA. The V end lost 0 bases, the J end lost 7 bases, and 13 bases lay between the germline ends. This CDR3 is 15 amino acids long. CDR3 in amino acids: CASSLAMGAGQPQHF. CDR3 coding DNA: TGTGCCAGCAGCTTAGCTATGGGGGCGGGCCAGCCCCAGCATTTT.

V usage is TRBV6-5 and J usage is TRBJ1-3; the D is unclear. V was pared by 4 bases and J by 0 bases, with 7 bases between. The CDR3 is made up of 14 amino acids. CDR1 and CDR2 from the germline V gene are MNHEY and SVGAGI. The CDR3 reads CASSLESSGNTIYF. In DNA form, the CDR3 reads TGTGCCAGCAGTTTAGAGAGCTCTGGAAACACCATATATTTT.

The chain combines TRBV2 with TRBJ2-6; tentative D call: TRBD1 (6 bases). This CDR3 comprises 16 residues. The V end lost 6 bases, the J end lost 1 base, and 13 bases lay between the germline ends. Looked up from germline, CDR1 is SNHLY and CDR2 is FYNNEI. CDR3 sequence: CASSLLQGSGANVLTF. The DNA for the CDR3 is TGTGCCAGCAGCCTATTACAGGGTTCTGGGGCCAACGTCCTGACTTTC.

CDR3 sequence (DNA): TGTGCCAGCTCCGGGACAGTGTACACTGAAGCTTTCTTT. Encoded protein: CASSGTVYTEAFF. The V call is TRBV9, the J call TRBJ1-1; 7 nucleotides agree with TRBD1. After removal of 7 bases from V and 3 bases from J, the junction contained 6 bases not matched to a gene. CDR3 length equals 13 residues. Germline assignment: CDR1 SGDLS and CDR2 YYNGEE.

This clone was seen once. The chain employs TRBV7-2 and TRBJ2-4, with 7 nucleotides matching TRBD1. V was pared by 8 bases and J by 1 base, with 11 bases of the junction left unmatched. The CDR3 has 16 amino acids. Germline V lookup: CDR1 SGHTA, CDR2 FQGNSA. The CDR3 reads CASQRDRAEAKNIQYF. DNA for the CDR3: TGTGCCAGCCAGAGGGACAGAGCCGAGGCCAAAAACATTCAGTACTTC.

The rearrangement links TRBV4-1 to TRBJ1-6; D is possibly TRBD1 (6 bases). The V end lost 1 base, the J end lost 8 bases, and 9 bases lay between the germline ends. Germline lookup yields CDR1 MGHRA and CDR2 YSYEKL. The length of the CDR3 is 14 residues. CDR3 nucleotide sequence: TGCGCCAGCAGCCAAGCAGGGGCGGATTCACCCCTCCACTTT. Protein product: CASSQAGADSPLHF.

The table lists this clone with a few counts. The chain couples TRBV7-5 to TRBJ1-4; no DNA check was done on the table's D call, TRBD1. TRBV7-5 is reported as a pseudogene. This CDR3 is built from 12 residues. In DNA form, the CDR3 reads TGTGCCAGAAGCAAGGGACAGGAAAAACTGTTTTTT. Protein product: CARSKGQEKLFF.